The rows below give T cell receptor beta chains drawn from one sample of a study of T-cell reconstitution after alpha-beta-depleted transplantation in children. Each CDR3 protein is one row after TCRdb ran MiXCR on the PCR reads. The repertoire holds roughly 200,000 distinct CDR3 sequences, under 13% seen once, with roughly 30% in the top ten. The specimen comprised PBMCs, sampled before TCRalphabeta/CD19-depleted stem cell transplant. These receptors were taken from a child under two years old with acute myeloid leukemia, due to receive a stem cell transplant. CDR3s leave out the opening cysteine and the closing phenylalanine or tryptophan.

V gene | CDR3 protein
TRBV11-2 | ASSVGTGDQETQY
TRBV19 | VSSGGLAGVGTEQF
TRBV12-3/TRBV12-4 | ASSFMGAQMGYT
TRBV5-1 | ASSSPWTSSYNEQF
TRBV5-1 | ASSFNGGTEAF
TRBV5-1 | ASSLLSEQY
TRBV27 | ASSLDRASGGGIEQF
TRBV20-1 | SARTGTSGRSSYNEQF
TRBV27 | ASRFMRLKNEKLF
TRBV7-8 | ASTHEDGLWTQY
TRBV6-2/TRBV6-3 | ASSYSPGRNQPQH
TRBV7-2 | ASSLGEGQANEKLF
TRBV5-1 | ASSLSLAGDGEQY
TRBV12-3/TRBV12-4 | ASSPGLASYNEQF
TRBV7-3 | ASSLVGPYTGELF
TRBV20-1 | SARVQMNTEAF
TRBV28 | ASSIPGAPAGELF
TRBV4-2 | ASSQRDLADTQY
TRBV12-3/TRBV12-4 | ASSPRAFNSPLH
TRBV4-3 | ASSQDRGGFYEQY
TRBV12-1 | ASSSGYGAGNTIY
TRBV25-1 | ASSDRQGLGNTIY
TRBV2 | ASTQRWRAGVETQY
TRBV20-1 | SASVLAELNEQF
TRBV12-3/TRBV12-4 | ASSSPMVSGNEKLF
TRBV11-2 | ASSPDSLNGYT
TRBV5-1 | ASSPIGQGAGTEAF
TRBV11-2 | ASSNPRGGRANEQF
TRBV7-9 | ASSRGQAINEQF
TRBV24-1 | ATSDVEGHLYNEQF
TRBV20-1 | SARDRSKRGSEQY
TRBV5-6 | ASSAEGPDTQY
TRBV15 | ATSRETGTGELF
TRBV2 | ASSVGSGVAQETQY
TRBV7-9 | ASSLSGEAF
TRBV5-6 | ASTLENTGELF
TRBV5-1 | ASSWGPTSGRNEQF
TRBV9 | ASSVAPLGTSGSNEQF
TRBV20-1 | SARYRGYTEAF
TRBV5-1 | ASSLVPSQETQY
TRBV11-3 | ASSPGRGGNYNEQF
TRBV6-1 | ASSPAGSSTDTQY
TRBV7-2 | ASSLRAKDVDTIY
TRBV25-1 | ASSEWTGFDHGYT
TRBV28 | ASSQAGEGRNEQF
TRBV12-3/TRBV12-4 | ASRPSGDGYT
TRBV5-1 | ASSYGRPDTQY
TRBV27 | ASHPGPQGLTQPQH
TRBV28 | ASSPPRGTLNTGELF
TRBV27 | ASSFPMGGGNTEAF
TRBV28 | ASSSGTGVNYGYT
TRBV19 | ASSPHLGTGSSYNEQF
TRBV10-3 | AISDNRGYNEQF
TRBV29-1 | SGGHPNTEAF
TRBV20-1 | SGTPVGGNTIY
TRBV5-6 | ASSPSGSNYGYT
TRBV5-1 | ASSFGTKDNFYGYT